The 19 T cell receptor beta chains given below trace back to one sample, sequenced in a study of OX40 agonist ivuxolimab in advanced cancers. Measured with immunoSEQ multiplex PCR; TCRdb has only the in-frame clones, and not every one. The repertoire holds approximately 39,000 clones, with 88% as singletons. Sample: CD4+ or CD8+ T cells sorted from blood, taken in a trial of the OX40 agonist ivuxolimab. The receptor source for this set is an adult with an advanced solid tumor such as melanoma, head and neck, liver or kidney cancer.

The chain has TRBV28 and TRBJ1-1, with TRBD1 matching over 7 bases. The length of the CDR3 is 15 residues. Germline values: CDR1 MDHEN, CDR2 SYDVKM. The ends lost 6 bases at V and 2 bases at J; junction bases unmatched: 9. The CDR3 DNA follows: TGTGCCAGCAGACTACTCCGGGACAGTAACACTGAAGCTTTCTTT. This codes for CASRLLRDSNTEAFF.

J is TRBJ2-1 and V is TRBV28; D could derive from TRBD1 or TRBD2 (5 bases each). The CDR3 is made up of 14 amino acids. Between the trimmed V and J ends, which lost 7 bases and 2 bases, there was a span of 12 bases. In germline, CDR1 is MDHEN, CDR2 SYDVKM. The CDR3 DNA is TGTGCCAGCACCCTTCCGGGACCCTACAATGAGCAGTTCTTC. The encoded protein is CASTLPGPYNEQFF.

J is TRBJ2-1 and V is TRBV2; D may be TRBD2 (6 bases). Trimming pared 6 bases from V and 3 bases from J, leaving 21 bases between. This CDR3 has 17 amino acids. CDR1 and CDR2 (germline): SNHLY, FYNNEI. The CDR3 protein is CASRDPDHSGIYNEQFF. DNA for the CDR3: TGTGCCAGCAGGGATCCTGACCATAGCGGAATCTACAATGAGCAGTTCTTC.

The V gene is TRBV5-8, the J gene TRBJ1-2; no firm D call. The ends were cut back, 4 bases at V and 0 bases at J, with 10 bases in the middle. Germline assignment: CDR1 SGHTS and CDR2 YDEGEE. CDR3 length equals 14 residues. The CDR3, as DNA: TGTGCCAGCAGCGGCGAACAGACTAACTATGGCTACACCTTC. This encodes CASSGEQTNYGYTF. Combining the CDR3 with reference TRBV5-8 and TRBJ1-2 gives the whole variable domain EAGVTQSPTHLIKTRGQQATLRCSPISGHTSVYWYQQALGLGLQFLLWYDEGEERNRGNFPPRFSGRQFPNYSSELNVNALELEDSALYLCASSGEQTNYGYTFGSGTRLTVV.

This chain uses TRBV29-1 with TRBJ2-1; D possibly matches TRBD1 or TRBD2 (5 bases each). Looked up from germline, CDR1 is SQVTM and CDR2 is ANQGSEA. The CDR3 covers 13 residues. V was shortened by 6 bases and J by 4 bases, with 13 bases between the two germline ends. The DNA for the CDR3 is TGCAGCGTCCGGGACGGAATATACAATGAGCAGTTCTTC. Its protein is CSVRDGIYNEQFF.

The rearrangement joins TRBV2 to TRBJ2-7; D tentatively fits TRBD1 or TRBD2 (6 bases each). This CDR3 contains 14 residues. Germline CDR1 SNHLY, CDR2 FYNNEI. Trimming removed 7 bases at V and 4 bases at J, with 17 bases between. CDR3 DNA: TGTGCCAGCACCCCACCGGGGGCCTCGTACGAGCAGTACTTC. Its protein is CASTPPGASYEQYF. The full variable domain, with the rest looked up from reference TRBV2 and TRBJ2-7, is EPEVTQTPSHQVTQMGQEVILRCVPISNHLYFYWYRQILGQKVEFLVSFYNNEISEKSEIFDDQFSVERPDGSNFTLKIRSTKLEDSAMYFCASTPPGASYEQYFGPGTRLTVT.

The chain has TRBV5-8 and TRBJ2-7, with a weak D call TRBD2 (6 bases). The CDR3 contains 15 residues. From germline, CDR1 is SGHTS and CDR2 YDEGEE. The germline V and J ends were trimmed by 3 bases and 2 bases, with 15 bases remaining between them. The CDR3 spells CASSSIRDLAYEQYF. The CDR3 DNA reads TGTGCCAGCAGCTCGATACGGGACTTGGCCTACGAGCAGTACTTC.

This chain links TRBV7-8 with TRBJ1-1; D unclear. Germline V gene data show CDR1 as SGHVS and CDR2 as FQNEAQ. This CDR3 has 18 residues. V lost 1 base and J lost 0, with 18 bases in between. Here the CDR3 reads CASSLVAVLTYMNTEAFF. As DNA, the CDR3 is TGTGCCAGCAGCTTAGTGGCAGTCTTAACCTATATGAACACTGAAGCTTTCTTT.

This chain joins TRBV25-1 and TRBJ1-1, with D maybe TRBD1 (5 bases). The CDR3 has 12 residues. V shed 11 bases and J shed 1 base, with 11 bases lying between them. CDR1 MGHDK and CDR2 SYGVNS come from the germline V gene. This CDR3 reads CAVRGGNTEAFF. DNA for the CDR3: TGTGCCGTTCGTGGGGGGAACACTGAAGCTTTCTTT.

The chain recombines TRBV6-5 with TRBJ2-7, with TRBD2 matching 9 bases. The CDR3 covers 16 residues. Germline V gives CDR1 MNHEY, CDR2 SVGAGI. J was trimmed by 1 base and V by 0 bases; bases with no gene match: 4. As DNA, the CDR3 is TGTGCCAGCAGTTACTCCGCTAGCGGGGCTTCCTACGAGCAGTACTTC. Its translation is CASSYSASGASYEQYF.

The chain joins TRBV30 to TRBJ2-5; D is undetermined. V was clipped by 0 bases and J by 5 bases, with 13 bases between them. The CDR3 length is 14 residues. Per the germline V gene, CDR1 is GTSNPN and CDR2 is SVGIG (reference sequence). CDR3 in amino acids: CAWSVGLGFETQYF. The CDR3 DNA sequence: TGTGCCTGGAGTGTAGGGCTAGGTTTTGAGACCCAGTACTTC.

The rearrangement links TRBV11-2 to TRBJ1-1; D unresolved. The CDR3 contains 15 residues. CDR1 and CDR2 from the germline V gene are SGHAT and FQNNGV. Trimming removed 1 base at V and 1 base at J, with 10 bases between. This chain's CDR3 is CASSLARTANTEAFF. The CDR3 nucleotides are TGTGCCAGCAGCTTAGCCCGGACGGCGAACACTGAAGCTTTCTTT.

This clone was counted once. This chain links TRBV11-2 with TRBJ2-1; 8 bases are shared with TRBD1. The CDR3 is 15 amino acids. V lost 8 bases, J lost 5 bases, and 11 bases stayed unmatched. From germline, CDR1 is SGHAT and CDR2 FQNNGV. The CDR3 region has the DNA TGTGCCAGCGGAACGATCGGGACAGGCAACAATGAGCAGTTCTTC. It specifies CASGTIGTGNNEQFF.

In this sample, this clone turned up once. CDR3: CASSRWSGSPLEQYF. As DNA, the CDR3 is TGTGCCAGCAGCCGGTGGTCCGGGTCCCCTTTGGAGCAGTACTTC. The chain couples TRBV13 to TRBJ2-7; D remains ambiguous. The CDR3 runs 15 residues. Trimming shortened V by 5 bases and J by 7 bases, and 21 bases separated the two germline ends. From germline, CDR1 is PRHDT and CDR2 FYEKMQ (reference sequence).

The chain recombines TRBV19 with TRBJ2-4; 10 bases line up with TRBD1. V was pared by 6 bases and J by 9 bases, with 8 bases of the junction left unmatched. The CDR3 loop spans 14 amino acids. Germline V gene lookup returns CDR1 LNHDA and CDR2 SQIVND (reference sequence). CDR3 coding DNA: TGTGCCAGTAGCCTTGGGACAGGGGCAGGCATTCAGTACTTC. Amino acids: CASSLGTGAGIQYF. The full variable domain, in which reference TRBV19 and TRBJ2-4 provide the parts outside the CDR3, is DGGITQSPKYLFRKEGQNVTLSCEQNLNHDAMYWYRQDPGQGLRLIYYSQIVNDFQKGDIAEGYSVSREKKESFPLTVTSAQKNPTAFYLCASSLGTGAGIQYFGAGTRLSVL.

V usage is TRBV28 and J usage is TRBJ1-2; 7 bases line up with TRBD1. CDR3 size: 15 residues. Germline CDR1 is MDHEN and CDR2 is SYDVKM. Trimming took 2 bases from V and 0 from J; bases not matched to a gene: 3. The CDR3 sequence is CASSLTGTANYGYTF. The CDR3 bases are TGTGCCAGCAGTTTAACGGGGACAGCTAACTATGGCTACACCTTC.

The chain has TRBV19 and TRBJ2-2; D is possibly TRBD2 (5 bases). CDR1 is LNHDA and CDR2 is SQIVND in the germline V gene (reference sequence). Trimming took 1 base from V and 1 from J, leaving 7 bases between them. The length of the CDR3 is 15 residues. DNA for the CDR3: TGTGCCAGTAGTATAGGGACTCTGAACACCGGGGAGCTGTTTTTT. Amino acid sequence: CASSIGTLNTGELFF.

The gene calls are TRBV4-1 and TRBJ2-7, with 8 bases matching TRBD2. In germline, CDR1 is MGHRA, CDR2 YSYEKL. This CDR3 has 16 residues. V was pared by 4 bases and J by 0 bases, with 8 bases of the junction left unmatched. The CDR3 sequence is CASSLVAGTLSYEQYF. The CDR3 DNA sequence: TGCGCCAGCAGCCTTGTAGCGGGAACCCTCTCCTACGAGCAGTACTTC.

The chain combines TRBV6-1 with TRBJ2-3; 8 bases match TRBD1. The CDR3 is 14 amino acids. Germline-derived CDR1 and CDR2 are MNHNS and SASEGT. The ends lost 8 bases at V and 3 bases at J; junction bases unmatched: 7. CDR3 in DNA: TGTGCCAGCTTTACAGGACAGGGAACAGATACGCAGTATTTT. This encodes CASFTGQGTDTQYF.